These 25 T cell receptor beta chains share one sample of origin, sequenced in a study of shared clonotypes between healthy human individuals. The protocol was immunoSEQ multiplex PCR, while the TCRdb copy is restricted to in-frame clones and leaves out a portion. The sample carries 2 million or so clones, roughly 95% recorded once. The sample was naive CD4+ T cells sorted from blood. As for subset: CD45RA+ positively selected. These receptors were obtained from a man younger than 30 in good health.

V is TRBV4-1 and J is TRBJ1-1, with D perhaps TRBD1 (5 bases). The CDR3 length is 18 residues. With 0 bases removed from V and 0 bases from J, the gap between germline ends came to 17 bases. The germline gives CDR1 MGHRA, CDR2 YSYEKL. CDR3 nucleotide sequence: TGCGCCAGCAGCCAAGATGGGGCCAGCTCATCCGTGAACACTGAAGCTTTCTTT. It translates to CASSQDGASSSVNTEAFF.

A remark on this clone: The same CDR3 arises from other DNA sequences in this sample as well. The V call is TRBV9, the J call TRBJ2-5; TRBD2 is a possible D gene (5 bases). The CDR3 is made up of 11 amino acids. V shed 4 bases and J shed 5 bases, with 6 bases lying between them. Looked up from germline, CDR1 is SGDLS and CDR2 is YYNGEE. Written as DNA, the CDR3 is TGTGCCAGCAGCTCGGGGGAGACCCAGTACTTC. It codes for CASSSGETQYF.

The rearrangement joins TRBV15 to TRBJ1-5, with TRBD1 identical over 7 bases. Germline CDR1 and CDR2: LNHNV and YYDKDF (reference sequence). The CDR3 extends over 15 amino acids. The J segment lost 6 bases and the V segment lost 0 bases, leaving 5 bases of the junction unmatched. In nucleotides, the CDR3 is TGTGCCACCAGCAGAGATGCCACAGGGGTTCAGCCCCAGCATTTT. Its protein product is CATSRDATGVQPQHF.

The V and J genes are TRBV30 and TRBJ1-5, with D unresolved. CDR1 is GTSNPN, CDR2 SVGIG, per germline (reference sequence). The CDR3 contains 14 residues. With 2 bases removed from V and 0 bases from J, the gap between germline ends came to 8 bases. The CDR3 reads CAWSHINSNQPQHF. In DNA form, the CDR3 reads TGTGCCTGGAGTCATATCAATAGCAATCAGCCCCAGCATTTT.

CDR3 region: CASSRTSGIYPRFYEQYF. DNA for the CDR3: TGTGCCAGCAGCCGCACTAGCGGGATCTACCCCCGGTTCTACGAGCAGTACTTC. This rearrangement joins TRBV7-2 to TRBJ2-7, with 10 bases aligning to TRBD2. V was pared by 5 bases and J by 3 bases, with 16 bases of the junction left unmatched. This CDR3 region has 18 residues. Germline values: CDR1 SGHTA, CDR2 FQGNSA.

For this clone: A read error is possible here, since a much larger clone lies one base away. The chain couples TRBV18 to TRBJ2-5; D is uncertain. The CDR3 sequence is 13 residues long. Per the germline V gene, CDR1 is KGHSH and CDR2 is LQKENI. As DNA, the CDR3 is TGTGCCAGCTCACGCCAGAATCAAGAGACCCGGTACTTC. Its protein product is CASSRQNQETRYF.

The rearrangement links TRBV7-2 to TRBJ2-7; 8 bases map to TRBD1. Trimming cost V 1 base and J 7 bases; bases outside gene matches: 9. The CDR3 contains 15 residues. From germline, CDR1 is SGHTA and CDR2 FQGNSA. CDR3 protein: CASSLVAGGAGEQYF. The CDR3 DNA follows: TGTGCCAGCAGCTTAGTCGCAGGGGGCGCGGGGGAGCAGTACTTC.

As regards this clone: Other DNA sequences in the sample encode the same CDR3. This sequence joins TRBV6-1 and TRBJ2-3; TRBD2 matches 7 bases. V trimming: 6 bases; J trimming: 1 base; junction bases outside the gene matches: 4. The CDR3 has 14 amino acids. Germline CDR1 is MNHNS and CDR2 is SASEGT. The CDR3 DNA is TGTGCCAGCAGCCCGGGGGGTGGCACAGATACGCAGTATTTT. It specifies CASSPGGGTDTQYF.

Comments on this clone: The same CDR3 also results from other DNA sequences found in this sample. This sequence joins TRBV5-1 and TRBJ2-3; D may be TRBD1 or TRBD2 (6 bases each). The CDR3 has 15 amino acids. The V gene's germline CDR1 is SGHRS and CDR2 YFSETQ. The V end was cut by 0 bases, the J end by 4 bases, with 12 bases between. CDR3 nucleotide sequence: TGCGCCAGCAGCTTGGCCGTCGGGGGCCCAGATACGCAGTATTTT. Translated, it gives CASSLAVGGPDTQYF. Drawing the rest from reference TRBV5-1 and TRBJ2-3, the complete variable domain is KAGVTQTPRYLIKTRGQQVTLSCSPISGHRSVSWYQQTPGQGLQFLFEYFSETQRNKGNFPGRFSGRQFSNSRSEMNVSTLELGDSALYLCASSLAVGGPDTQYFGPGTRLTVL.

CDR3 in DNA: TGTGCCAGCAGTTCTCCCCCCCTAAACACCGGGGAGCTGTTTTTT. Protein: CASSSPPLNTGELFF. The V call is TRBV6-5, the J call TRBJ2-2; D not resolved. CDR3 size: 15 residues. Deletions cut 4 bases from V and 2 bases from J, with 11 bases between. The germline CDR1 and CDR2 sequences are MNHEY and SVGAGI.

The chain links TRBV7-9 to TRBJ1-5, with no clear D. CDR1 and CDR2 from the germline V gene are SEHNR and FQNEAQ (reference sequence). The CDR3 spans 16 residues. Trimming shortened V by 2 bases and J by 5 bases, and 16 bases separated the two germline ends. CDR3 nucleotide sequence: TGTGCCAGCAGCTTAATGGGCTTTGTCGGCGATCAGCCCCAGCATTTT. It codes for CASSLMGFVGDQPQHF.

The V and J genes are TRBV13 and TRBJ1-2; D remains unclear. From germline, CDR1 is PRHDT and CDR2 FYEKMQ (reference sequence). The CDR3 spans 13 residues. Trimming pared 0 bases from V and 0 bases from J, leaving 2 bases between. CDR3 residues: CASSLGTNYGYTF. The CDR3 DNA sequence: TGTGCCAGCAGCTTAGGCACTAACTATGGCTACACCTTC.

This rearrangement joins TRBV6-1 to TRBJ2-7; either TRBD1 or TRBD2 may fit D (6 bases each). The CDR3 loop spans 15 amino acids. Germline-derived CDR1 and CDR2 are MNHNS and SASEGT. With 2 bases removed from V and 3 bases from J, the gap between germline ends came to 14 bases. CDR3 region: CASSEQGRQNYEQYF. The CDR3 nucleotides are TGTGCCAGCAGTGAACAGGGGAGGCAGAACTACGAGCAGTACTTC.

The chain combines TRBV29-1 with TRBJ2-6; 9 bases are a match to TRBD1. The germline CDR1 and CDR2 sequences are SQVTM and ANQGSEA. The CDR3 is 15 amino acids. The V segment lost 5 bases and the J segment 0 bases; nucleotides outside the gene matches: 2. CDR3: CSVTGGDSGANVLTF. The DNA of the CDR3 is TGCAGCGTTACAGGGGGCGACTCTGGGGCCAACGTCCTGACTTTC.

The rearrangement uses TRBV27 and TRBJ2-7; 9 nucleotides line up with TRBD1. The CDR3 runs to 17 residues. The germline CDR1 and CDR2 sequences are MNHEY and SMNVEV (reference sequence). J gave up 4 bases and V 4 bases, and 14 bases lay outside the gene matches. CDR3 nucleotides: TGTGCCAGCAGTTCAAAAGCCGGGACAGGGCCTAGTTACGAGCAGTACTTC. This encodes CASSSKAGTGPSYEQYF.

The gene calls are TRBV6-5 and TRBJ2-7; D tentatively fits TRBD1 or TRBD2 (6 bases each). The CDR3 spans 14 residues. Trimming cost V 6 bases and J 6 bases, with 18 bases left between them. Germline V CDR1 and CDR2: MNHEY, SVGAGI. The CDR3 DNA is TGTGCCAGCAGACATAATCTAGGGGGGATCGAGCAGTACTTC. Translation gives CASRHNLGGIEQYF.

The chain recombines TRBV7-2 with TRBJ1-6; D call uncertain. The germline V gene has CDR1 SGHTA and CDR2 FQGNSA. The V gene lost 5 bases and the J gene lost 7 bases, with 12 bases spanning the gap. The CDR3 totals 14 residues. The CDR3 bases are TGTGCCAGCAGCCCTCCCCCGCGCAATTCACCCCTCCACTTT. This gives the protein CASSPPPRNSPLHF.

The rearrangement uses TRBV5-1 and TRBJ2-5, with D uncertain. This CDR3 has 14 residues. CDR1 and CDR2 from the germline V gene are SGHRS and YFSETQ. V gave up 3 bases and J gave up 1 base, with 10 bases separating them. The CDR3 protein is CASSSPGPQETQYF. DNA of the CDR3: TGCGCCAGCAGCTCCCCGGGTCCCCAAGAGACCCAGTACTTC. Full variable domain (rest looked up from reference TRBV5-1 and TRBJ2-5): KAGVTQTPRYLIKTRGQQVTLSCSPISGHRSVSWYQQTPGQGLQFLFEYFSETQRNKGNFPGRFSGRQFSNSRSEMNVSTLELGDSALYLCASSSPGPQETQYFGPGTRLLVL.

This sequence joins TRBV9 and TRBJ1-4; tentative D call: TRBD1 (5 bases). Trimming stripped 3 bases from V and 6 bases from J, with 21 bases between. The CDR3 totals 17 residues. Germline CDR1 and CDR2: SGDLS and YYNGEE. The CDR3 is CASSADPIGGFDEKLFF. CDR3 nucleotide sequence: TGTGCCAGCAGCGCCGACCCCATTGGGGGGTTTGATGAAAAACTGTTTTTT.

J is TRBJ2-1 and V is TRBV4-1; unclear D gene. The germline V gene encodes CDR1 MGHRA and CDR2 YSYEKL. The V end was cut by 0 bases, the J end by 12 bases, with 15 bases between. This CDR3 comprises 14 residues. The DNA for the CDR3 is TGCGCCAGCAGCCAAGATGAGGTGGCCACTTGGCAGTTCTTC. It specifies CASSQDEVATWQFF.

The chain employs TRBV7-9 and TRBJ2-2; 9 bases align to TRBD1. The CDR3 extends over 16 amino acids. Germline trimming cut 6 bases from V and 3 bases from J; bases unmatched to any gene: 8. The germline gives CDR1 SEHNR, CDR2 FQNEAQ (reference sequence). CDR3 residues: CASRLGTGGDTGELFF. The CDR3 coding sequence is TGTGCCAGCAGGCTAGGTACAGGGGGCGACACCGGGGAGCTGTTTTTT.

The rearrangement joins TRBV10-2 to TRBJ2-1; a weak D match, TRBD2 (5 bases). There are 12 residues in the CDR3. V lost 4 bases and J lost 4, with 5 bases in between. In germline, CDR1 is WSHSY, CDR2 SAAADI. The CDR3 nucleotides read TGCGCCAGCAGTGCGGGGTACAATGAGCAGTTCTTC. The encoded protein is CASSAGYNEQFF.

The chain employs TRBV5-4 and TRBJ2-3; 7 bases map to TRBD1. CDR1 is SGHNT and CDR2 is YYREEE in the germline V gene (reference sequence). The CDR3 sequence is 14 residues long. Trimming cost V 2 bases and J 2 bases; bases outside gene matches: 2. CDR3: CASSFGQVTDTQYF. In nucleotides, the CDR3 is TGTGCCAGCAGCTTCGGACAGGTCACAGATACGCAGTATTTT. The full variable domain, with the rest looked up from reference TRBV5-4 and TRBJ2-3, is ETGVTQSPTHLIKTRGQQVTLRCSSQSGHNTVSWYQQALGQGPQFIFQYYREEENGRGNFPPRFSGLQFPNYSSELNVNALELDDSALYLCASSFGQVTDTQYFGPGTRLTVL.

The J gene is TRBJ1-3, the V gene TRBV19; D unclear. The CDR3 length is 13 residues. In germline, CDR1 is LNHDA, CDR2 SQIVND (reference sequence). V shed 4 bases and J shed 2 bases, with 6 bases lying between them. The CDR3 DNA sequence: TGTGCCAGTAGTACGGACCCTGGAAACACCATATATTTT. Translated, it gives CASSTDPGNTIYF. Variable domain in full (rest from reference TRBV19 and TRBJ1-3): DGGITQSPKYLFRKEGQNVTLSCEQNLNHDAMYWYRQDPGQGLRLIYYSQIVNDFQKGDIAEGYSVSREKKESFPLTVTSAQKNPTAFYLCASSTDPGNTIYFGEGSWLTVV.

V gene TRBV29-1 combines with J gene TRBJ1-2, with 7 bases that match TRBD1. The V and J ends lost 3 bases and 4 bases, in that order; junction bases with no gene match: 8. CDR1 and CDR2 (germline): SQVTM, ANQGSEA. The CDR3 length is 14 residues. The CDR3 DNA reads TGCAGCGTTGATTCGCAGGGGGGGTTCTATGGCTACACCTTC. This sequence encodes CSVDSQGGFYGYTF.